The text below deals with one TCR beta chain. One end of the junction does not line up with germline, which may come from a read error. Primers used in a second PCR of roughly 7 to 11 cycles were a sample-barcoded 5' primer and a J-beta primer mix. Unique molecular identifiers of 12 random nucleotides labeled each cDNA. A single record per CDR3 protein comes from TCRdb applying MiXCR to the 5' RACE reads. The table has roughly 2 million distinct CDR3 sequences, 40% to 55% seen once. CDR3 length: 12 amino acids. This sample stems from a study of blood T cells in healthy people across ages. This chain connects TRBV12-3 or TRBV12-4 to TRBJ2-7; D call uncertain. The sequencing input was blood. This sequence was found in a woman in her forties in good health. This CDR3 reads CASSPDYYGQYF. Written as DNA, the CDR3 is TGTGCCAGCAGCCCGGATTACTACGGGCAGTACTTC.